This entry lists 14 T cell receptor beta chains sequenced from one sample in a study of T cell repertoires in cytomegalovirus infection. Using its own MiXCR run on the reads, TCRdb lists one record per CDR3 protein. Altogether approximately 500,000 distinct CDR3 sequences are present, 16% being singletons, with the ten largest covering 24%. The sample consisted of CD8+ T cells from PBMCs. The source is a human donor in good health (CMV status not recorded). Some clones in this sample may be carry-over from other donors' samples.

This clonotype appeared a few times. V is TRBV2 and J is TRBJ1-4; D is ambiguous. Germline CDR1 SNHLY, CDR2 FYNNEI. V shed 1 base and J shed 8 bases, with 5 bases lying between them. The length of the CDR3 is 12 residues. Written as DNA, the CDR3 is TGTGCCAGCAGTGAAGGCGGGGAAAAACTGTTTTTT. It codes for CASSEGGEKLFF.

This clonotype has only a few counts. The gene calls are TRBV20-1 and TRBJ2-7; D unresolved. Trimming took 5 bases from V and 7 from J, leaving 15 bases between them. This CDR3 comprises 12 residues. Germline V CDR1 and CDR2: DFQATT, SNEGSKA (reference sequence). CDR3 sequence (DNA): TGCAGTGCTTACACATCTCTGGGGGAGCAGTACTTC. Translated: CSAYTSLGEQYF.

V usage is TRBV5-4 and J usage is TRBJ2-2, with a tentative D call TRBD2 (5 bases). Trimming removed 4 bases from V and 6 bases from J, with 16 bases in between. This CDR3 is built from 15 residues. CDR1 and CDR2 from the germline V gene are SGHNT and YYREEE (reference sequence). CDR3 residues: CASSPNGVSPGELFF. As DNA, the CDR3 is TGTGCCAGCAGCCCGAACGGGGTTAGCCCCGGGGAGCTGTTTTTT.

This clonotype has a handful of counts. J is TRBJ1-5 and V is TRBV14, with 8 bases that match TRBD1. Trimming removed 6 bases from V and 4 bases from J; junction bases left unmatched: 11. The CDR3 runs 16 residues. CDR1 is SGHDN and CDR2 is FVKESK in the germline V gene. This CDR3 reads CASRPTSDRVNQPQHF. In nucleotides, the CDR3 is TGTGCCAGCAGACCTACATCGGACAGGGTAAATCAGCCCCAGCATTTT.

This clonotype was observed a handful of times. The rearrangement joins TRBV6-5 to TRBJ1-1; a weak D match, TRBD1 (5 bases). The V and J ends lost 8 bases and 5 bases respectively, with 15 bases between them. Germline V gene sequence: CDR1 MNHEY, CDR2 SVGAGI. This CDR3 comprises 13 residues. The DNA for the CDR3 is TGTGCCAGCGAGGGGAGAGGCAGGACTGAAGCTTTCTTT. This gives the protein CASEGRGRTEAFF.

The chain is built from TRBV27 and TRBJ1-1; D gene unclear. Germline assignment: CDR1 MNHEY and CDR2 SMNVEV (reference sequence). The germline V and J ends were trimmed by 7 bases and 1 base, with 10 bases remaining between them. The CDR3 length is 13 residues. The CDR3 bases are TGTGCCAGCACTACAGACAAGAACACTGAAGCTTTCTTT. Protein product: CASTTDKNTEAFF.

This clonotype was seen repeatedly, ten times or more. This chain joins TRBV7-9 and TRBJ2-7; TRBD2 is a possible D gene (5 bases). Trimming pared 4 bases from V and 6 bases from J, leaving 16 bases between. The CDR3 extends over 14 amino acids. Looked up from germline, CDR1 is SEHNR and CDR2 is FQNEAQ (reference sequence). The CDR3 protein is CASSSRSVASEQYF. The CDR3 region has the DNA TGTGCCAGCAGCTCCCGTAGCGTCGCGAGCGAGCAGTACTTC.

Comments on this clonotype: Since the CDR3 does not end with the conserved phenylalanine or tryptophan, this likely comes from a read error. V and J are TRBV2 and TRBJ2-1; D not certain. There are 11 residues in the CDR3. Per the germline V gene, CDR1 is SNHLY and CDR2 is FYNNEI. Trimming took off 3 bases at V and 7 bases at J, with 4 bases between the two ends. The CDR3 DNA follows: TGTGCCAGCAGTGAGTCGAATGAGCAGTTCTTA. Translating it yields CASSESNEQFL.

The V call is TRBV4-2, the J call TRBJ2-7; D is possibly TRBD1 or TRBD2 (5 bases each). There are 14 residues in the CDR3. The V gene lost 1 base and the J gene lost 4 bases, with 11 bases spanning the gap. Germline V gene data show CDR1 as LGHNA and CDR2 as YNFKEQ. The CDR3 spells CASSQVLGEYEQYF. Here the CDR3 DNA reads TGTGCCAGCAGCCAAGTATTAGGGGAGTACGAGCAGTACTTC.

Comments on this clonotype: Being one base from a much bigger clone, this may be a read error. The chain is built from TRBV4-1 and TRBJ1-5; D is ambiguous. CDR1 is MGHRA and CDR2 is YSYEKL in the germline V gene. The CDR3 totals 16 residues. The V and J ends lost 1 base and 1 base respectively, with 11 bases between them. Here the CDR3 DNA reads TGCGCCAGCAGCCAAGGTAAACAGAGGAGCAATCAGCCCCAGCATTTT. Amino acid sequence: CASSQGKQRSNQPQHF.

This clonotype was found many times. The gene calls are TRBV2 and TRBJ1-5; 7 bases fit TRBD1. Trimming at V came to 6 bases and at J to 2 bases, leaving 10 bases not matched to a gene. The CDR3 is 16 amino acids. Germline V lookup: CDR1 SNHLY, CDR2 FYNNEI. In nucleotides, the CDR3 is TGTGCCAGCAGACATACAGGGGCAGGGGGCAATCAGCCCCAGCATTTT. Amino acids: CASRHTGAGGNQPQHF.

The rearrangement joins TRBV2 to TRBJ2-7, with D possibly matching TRBD2 (5 bases). This CDR3 is 16 amino acids long. V gave up 6 bases and J gave up 2 bases, with 20 bases separating them. Germline V gene lookup returns CDR1 SNHLY and CDR2 FYNNEI. As DNA, the CDR3 is TGTGCCAGCAGGGCCAGCCAAGTTGAAGCGGCCTACGAGCAGTACTTC. It codes for CASRASQVEAAYEQYF.

This clonotype was counted ten times or more. In DNA, the CDR3 is TGTGCCAGCAGCTCCTCTAGGGGAGCCGGGGAGCTGTTTTTT. Its protein is CASSSSRGAGELFF. V and J are TRBV7-8 and TRBJ2-2; D possibly matches TRBD1 or TRBD2 (5 bases each). V was shortened by 4 bases and J by 6 bases, with 12 bases between the two germline ends. The germline CDR1 and CDR2 sequences are SGHVS and FQNEAQ. The CDR3 runs to 14 residues.

This clonotype was detected ten times or more. This chain connects TRBV11-2 to TRBJ2-2; 7 bases are a match to TRBD2. CDR3 size: 19 residues. Germline V gene data show CDR1 as SGHAT and CDR2 as FQNNGV. V shed 0 bases, J shed 2 bases, and the junction held 12 bases outside the gene matches. In nucleotides, the CDR3 is TGTGCCAGCAGCTTAGAAGTACGACGAAGCGGGGTCAACACCGGGGAGCTGTTTTTT. Translated: CASSLEVRRSGVNTGELFF.